A single sample gave rise to the 23 T cell receptor gamma chains below, sequenced in a study of γδ T cells in repeated Plasmodium falciparum infection. TCRdb re-called the multiplex PCR reads through CATT. The sample consists of 12,000 to 15,000 gamma-chain clones, roughly 1.7% of them appearing once. Bulk repertoires came from Vgamma9/Vdelta2+ or Vdelta2-negative gammadelta T cells flow-sorted from PBMC. Source material: gamma-delta T cells from blood. These receptors all come from a pool of human donors (malaria-infected and uninfected, not separated).

Details on this clone: TCRdb assigns this DNA the protein of a much larger clone, which departs from its translation at residue 6; this likely reflects a read error, and the protein shown comes from translating the DNA. The chain couples TRGV9 to TRGJ1 or TRGJ2. TCRdb is silent on the J gene; assignment here came from matching the DNA to germline. CDR3 length: 11 amino acids. J gave up 11 bases and V 3 bases, and 7 bases lay outside the gene matches. The germline CDR1 and CDR2 sequences are GITISATS and ISYDGTV (reference sequence). Here the CDR3 reads CALWEFFQKLF. DNA for the CDR3: TGTGCCTTGTGGGAGTTTTTCCAGAAACTCTTT.

This clone was counted at least ten times. TCRdb shows a much larger clone's protein in place of this DNA's translation, and the two differ at residue 10, likely through a read error; the protein shown is translated from the DNA. The chain combines TRGV5 with TRGJ1 or TRGJ2. Matching the DNA to germline supplied the J gene, which TCRdb does not give. The CDR3 length is 13 residues. Looked up from germline, CDR1 is VINAFY and CDR2 is YDVSNSKD. CDR3 nucleotide sequence: TGTGCCACCTGGGACAGGCTAGGTTATAGGAAACTCTTT. Its translation: CATWDRLGYRKLF.

This clone was counted at least ten times. A far larger clone is one base from this, pointing to a likely read error. Distinct nucleotide sequences in the sample also encode this CDR3. The chain joins TRGV9 to TRGJP2. The CDR3 loop spans 15 amino acids. Germline V gene data show CDR1 as GITISATS and CDR2 as ISYDGTV (reference sequence). The CDR3 loop is CALWEEKRNDWIKTF. The CDR3 DNA reads as TGCGCCTTGTGGGAGGAAAAACGTAATGATTGGATCAAGACGTTT.

The table lists this clone with many counts. TCRdb's protein, taken from a much larger clone, differs from this DNA's translation at residue 14, likely owing to a read error; the protein displayed comes from the DNA. The chain employs TRGV9 and TRGJP. Assignment of the J gene here rests on matching the DNA to germline, because TCRdb gives none. CDR3 size: 20 residues. Germline CDR1 GITISATS, CDR2 ISYDGTV (reference sequence). The CDR3 region is CALWEVEQWGKKLSKKIKVF. CDR3 coding DNA: TGTGCCTTGTGGGAGGTGGAGCAATGGGGCAAAAAGTTGAGCAAAAAAATCAAGGTATTT.

This clone was seen only a few times. Translating this DNA gives a protein that differs at residue 5 from the TCRdb one, which belongs to a much larger clone; a read error is likely, and the protein shown is this translation. The chain is built from TRGV9 and TRGJ1 or TRGJ2. The V segment lost 4 bases and the J segment 9 bases; nucleotides outside the gene matches: 6. The CDR3 has 11 residues. The germline V gene encodes CDR1 GITISATS and CDR2 ISYDGTV (reference sequence). The CDR3 DNA is TGTGCCTTGTGGGATGTACCTAAGAAACTCTTT. It codes for CALWDVPKKLF.

This clone occurred many times. TCRdb pairs this DNA with a much larger clone's protein that differs at residue 6, likely a read error; the protein shown was translated from the DNA. This chain connects TRGV9 to TRGJ1 or TRGJ2. Germline lookup yields CDR1 GITISATS and CDR2 ISYDGTV (reference sequence). The junction had 9 bases not matched to a gene; V was cut back by 2 bases and J by 8 bases. The CDR3 spans 13 residues. The CDR3 region is CALWEAPDNKKLF. The CDR3 region has the DNA TGTGCCTTGTGGGAGGCGCCAGATAATAAGAAACTCTTT.

About this clone: A far larger clone is one base from this, pointing to a likely read error. The chain links TRGV9 to TRGJP. Assignment of the J gene here rests on matching the DNA to germline, because TCRdb gives none. Germline V gene data show CDR1 as GITISATS and CDR2 as ISYDGTV (reference sequence). CDR3 length: 18 residues. V gave up 2 bases and J gave up 10 bases; unmatched junction bases: 14. For the CDR3, the DNA is TGTGCCTTGTGGGAGGAGCGGGGGAGAGACTTGGGCAAAAAAATCAAGGTATTT. It is translated as CALWEERGRDLGKKIKVF.

This clone was detected many times. The rearrangement links TRGV8 to TRGJP2. CDR3 length: 13 residues. Germline V CDR1 and CDR2: VENAVY, YDSYNSRV. Trimming removed 3 bases from V and 8 bases from J; junction bases left unmatched: 6. CDR3 sequence reads: CATWDRTDWIKTF. CDR3 in DNA: TGTGCCACCTGGGATCGGACCGATTGGATCAAGACGTTT.

Worth noting for this clone: Only one base separates this from a far larger clonotype, so it likely reflects a read error. At the DNA level, this CDR3 is encoded by other sequences in the same sample as well. The J segment was not called; the V segment is TRGV9. CDR3 size: 12 residues. CDR1 and CDR2 from the germline V gene are GITISATS and ISYDGTV (reference sequence). CDR3 in amino acids: CALWANRYKKLF. DNA of the CDR3: TGTGCCTTGTGGGCCAACCGATATAAGAAACTTTTT.

Comments on this clone: The mismatch at residue 4 between this DNA's translation and the TCRdb protein of a much larger clone likely reflects a read error; the protein shown is translated from the DNA. This chain uses TRGV9 with TRGJ1 or TRGJ2. The J gene was not available in TCRdb and was assigned here by matching the DNA to germline segments. CDR3 length: 11 amino acids. Losses at the gene ends were 9 bases for V and 12 bases for J; bases not matched to a gene: 14. The germline gives CDR1 GITISATS, CDR2 ISYDGTV (reference sequence). The CDR3 DNA follows: TGTGCCTTGCGGTGGCTCCGTAGGAAACTCTTT. Protein product: CALRWLRRKLF.

For this clone: Given a far larger clone just one base away, this is likely a sequencing read error. No DNA is shown, since the ends of the CDR3 on it are uncertain; the CDR3 is the one TCRdb lists. The V gene corresponds to TRGV2; no J gene was called. From germline, CDR1 is EGSNGY and CDR2 YDSYNSKV. Inclusive of both ends, the CDR3 amounts to 32 amino acids. This CDR3 is CATWDGPIGIRNSLAVEQHWLSQVSIGRIQHF.

Comment on this clone: TCRdb records a much larger clone's protein for this DNA, with a difference at residue 23 that likely arises from a read error; the protein given is the translation of the DNA. CDR3 DNA: TGTGCCTTGTGGGAGGTGTTCCGAACCCAAAGTTCAGGCCCTTTACGCCTTCAACAAGAGTTGGGCGAAAAAATCAAGGTATTT. Its translation: CALWEVFRTQSSGPLRLQQELGEKIKVF. V and J are TRGV9 and TRGJP. TCRdb records no J gene; here it was assigned by comparing the DNA to germline. This CDR3 has 28 residues. Germline V gene data show CDR1 as GITISATS and CDR2 as ISYDGTV (reference sequence).

This clone has at least ten counts. Translating this DNA gives a protein that differs at residue 12 from the TCRdb one, which belongs to a much larger clone; a read error is likely, and the protein shown is this translation. DNA of the CDR3: TGTGCCTTGTGGGAGGTGCAGGGGGGGTATAAGAGACTCTTT. It is translated as CALWEVQGGYKRLF. The gene calls are TRGV9 and TRGJ1 or TRGJ2. Per the germline V gene, CDR1 is GITISATS and CDR2 is ISYDGTV (reference sequence). CDR3 length: 14 amino acids.

Concerning this clone itself: The translation of this DNA and the TCRdb protein of a much larger clone differ at residue 2, probably owing to a read error; the protein shown here is translated from the DNA. The chain uses TRGV9 and TRGJ1 or TRGJ2. TCRdb carries no J gene annotation; the J gene was assigned here by matching the DNA with germline. The CDR3 loop spans 13 amino acids. Per the germline V gene, CDR1 is GITISATS and CDR2 is ISYDGTV (reference sequence). CDR3 amino acids: CTLWEVGYYKKLF. The DNA of the CDR3 is TGTACCTTGTGGGAGGTGGGATATTATAAGAAACTCTTT.

Concerning this clone itself: TCRdb records a much larger clone's protein for this DNA, with a difference at residue 10 that likely arises from a read error; the protein given is the translation of the DNA. The V call is TRGV3, the J call TRGJ1 or TRGJ2. The CDR3 spans 20 residues. Germline CDR1 reads VTNTFY; CDR2 reads YDVSTARD (reference sequence). V dropped 0 bases and J dropped 6; count of bases not matched to a gene: 26. The CDR3 region is CATWDRPAPSRNPTTYKKLF. For the CDR3, the DNA is TGTGCCACCTGGGACAGGCCGGCCCCCTCCCGGAACCCCACTACTTATAAGAAACTCTTT.

In this sample, this clone turned up a few times. TCRdb has a much larger clone's protein, which differs at residue 4 from the translation of this DNA, likely because of a read error; what is shown is the protein translated from the DNA. The chain carries TRGV9 and TRGJP. TCRdb leaves out the J gene; it was filled in here by matching the DNA to germline. CDR1 is GITISATS and CDR2 is ISYDGTV in the germline V gene (reference sequence). This CDR3 comprises 17 residues. This chain's CDR3 is CALLEVPQELGKKIKVF. CDR3 coding DNA: TGTGCCTTGTTGGAGGTGCCTCAAGAGTTGGGCAAAAAAATCAAGGTATTT.

Of note for this clone: The mismatch at residue 9 between this DNA's translation and the TCRdb protein of a much larger clone likely reflects a read error; the protein shown is translated from the DNA. The gene calls are TRGV9 and TRGJP. The CDR3 has 16 amino acids. CDR1 and CDR2 (germline): GITISATS, ISYDGTV (reference sequence). The CDR3 loop is CALWELREFGKKIKVF. The CDR3 DNA reads as TGTGCCTTGTGGGAGCTCCGGGAGTTTGGCAAAAAAATCAAGGTATTT.

This clone was seen more than once but under ten times. Translating this DNA gives a protein that differs at residue 3 from the TCRdb one, which belongs to a much larger clone; a read error is likely, and the protein shown is this translation. This chain joins TRGV3 and TRGJ1 or TRGJ2. The CDR3 is 13 amino acids. Germline CDR1 VTNTFY, CDR2 YDVSTARD (reference sequence). This CDR3 reads CAIWEPVYYKKLF. The CDR3, as DNA: TGTGCCATCTGGGAACCGGTTTATTATAAGAAACTCTTT.

This clone was found many times. TCRdb's entry gives the protein of a much larger clone, which mismatches this DNA's translation at residue 3, likely from a read error; the protein reported here is translated from the DNA. V and J are TRGV4 and TRGJ1 or TRGJ2. CDR1 EGSTGY and CDR2 YDSYTSSV come from the germline V gene. The CDR3 is 14 amino acids. CDR3 sequence: CASWDGFYYYKKLF. CDR3 nucleotides: TGTGCCTCCTGGGATGGGTTCTATTATTATAAGAAACTCTTT.

A remark on this clone: The TCRdb protein, from a much larger clone, departs from this DNA's translation at residue 6, likely by read error; the protein shown derives from the DNA. The chain combines TRGV9 with TRGJP. This CDR3 spans 16 amino acids. Germline V CDR1 and CDR2: GITISATS, ISYDGTV (reference sequence). J lost 5 bases, V lost 5 bases, and 6 bases had no gene match. The CDR3 protein is CALWGIKELGKKIKVF. CDR3 sequence (DNA): TGTGCCTTGTGGGGCATTAAAGAGTTGGGCAAAAAAATCAAGGTATTT.

The table lists this clone with many counts. The amino acid sequence in TCRdb belongs to a much larger clone and departs from this DNA's translation at residue 4, likely a sequencing read error; the sequence shown is translated from the DNA. The chain employs TRGV9 and TRGJP. TCRdb leaves out the J gene; it was filled in here by matching the DNA to germline. CDR1 GITISATS and CDR2 ISYDGTV come from the germline V gene (reference sequence). The CDR3 is 17 amino acids. The CDR3 region has the DNA TGTGCCTTGCGGGACCCCGCCCAAGAGTTGGGCAAAAAAATCAAGGTATTT. Translation gives CALRDPAQELGKKIKVF.

This clone was counted many times. TCRdb's protein for this DNA is that of a much larger clone and differs from the translation at residue 4, likely a read error; the protein shown is the DNA translation. This sequence joins TRGV9 and TRGJP. The CDR3 is made up of 15 amino acids. Germline CDR1 is GITISATS and CDR2 is ISYDGTV (reference sequence). The CDR3 sequence is CALGEVLLGKKIKVF. CDR3 bases: TGTGCCTTGGGGGAGGTGCTATTGGGCAAAAAAATCAAGGTATTT.

This clone was recorded many times. With only one base between it and a far larger clone, this is likely a read error. The same CDR3 also results from other DNA sequences found in this sample. The chain is built from TRGV9 and TRGJ1 or TRGJ2. In the absence of a J gene in TCRdb, the DNA was matched to germline to assign it here. The germline CDR1 and CDR2 sequences are GITISATS and ISYDGTV (reference sequence). The CDR3 spans 12 residues. CDR3 sequence: CALWENYYKKLF. The CDR3 DNA is TGTGCCTTGTGGGAGAATTACTATAAGAAACTCTTT.